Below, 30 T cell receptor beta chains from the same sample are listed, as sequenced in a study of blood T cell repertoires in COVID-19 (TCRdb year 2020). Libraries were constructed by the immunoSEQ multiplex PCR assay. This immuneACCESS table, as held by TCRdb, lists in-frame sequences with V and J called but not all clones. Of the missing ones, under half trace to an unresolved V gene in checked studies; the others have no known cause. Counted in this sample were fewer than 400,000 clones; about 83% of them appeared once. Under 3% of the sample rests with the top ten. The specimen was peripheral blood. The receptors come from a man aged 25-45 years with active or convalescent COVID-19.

This CDR3 is CSVEVGGRLTEAFF. The CDR3 DNA reads TGCAGCGTTGAAGTGGGGGGGCGACTGACTGAAGCTTTCTTT. The chain employs TRBV29-1 and TRBJ1-1; the D gene is possibly TRBD1 (6 bases). The V end was cut by 1 base, the J end by 5 bases, with 14 bases between. Germline CDR1 and CDR2: SQVTM and ANQGSEA. The CDR3 covers 14 residues.

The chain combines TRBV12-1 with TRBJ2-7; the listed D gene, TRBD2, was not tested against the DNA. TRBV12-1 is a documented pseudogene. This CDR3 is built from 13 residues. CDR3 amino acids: CAITFTSVYEQYF. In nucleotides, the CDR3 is TGTGCCATCACTTTCACTAGCGTTTACGAGCAGTACTTC.

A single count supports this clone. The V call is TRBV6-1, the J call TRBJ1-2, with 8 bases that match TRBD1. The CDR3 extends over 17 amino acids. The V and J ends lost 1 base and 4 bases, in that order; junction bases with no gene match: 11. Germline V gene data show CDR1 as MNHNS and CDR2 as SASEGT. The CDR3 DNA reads TGTGCCAGCAGTGAAGGGCCAGGGGGACAGGTTTCCTATGGCTACACCTTC. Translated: CASSEGPGGQVSYGYTF.

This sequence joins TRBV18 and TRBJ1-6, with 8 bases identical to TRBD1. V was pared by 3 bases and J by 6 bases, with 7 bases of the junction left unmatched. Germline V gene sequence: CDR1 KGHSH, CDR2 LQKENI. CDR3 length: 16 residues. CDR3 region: CASSPVTGASNSPLHF. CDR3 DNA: TGTGCCAGCTCACCCGTGACAGGGGCCTCTAATTCACCCCTCCACTTT. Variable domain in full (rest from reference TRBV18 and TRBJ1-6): NAGVMQNPRHLVRRRGQEARLRCSPMKGHSHVYWYRQLPEEGLKFMVYLQKENIIDESGMPKERFSAEFPKEGPSILRIQQVVRGDSAAYFCASSPVTGASNSPLHFGNGTRLTVT.

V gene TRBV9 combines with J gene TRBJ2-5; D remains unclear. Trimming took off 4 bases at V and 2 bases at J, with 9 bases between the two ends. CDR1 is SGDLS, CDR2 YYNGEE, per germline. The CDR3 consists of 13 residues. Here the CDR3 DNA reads TGTGCCAGCAGCCCTCCAGGTCAAGAGACCCAGTACTTC. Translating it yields CASSPPGQETQYF. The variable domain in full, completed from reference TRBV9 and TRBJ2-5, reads DSGVTQTPKHLITATGQRVTLRCSPRSGDLSVYWYQQSLDQGLQFLIQYYNGEERAKGNILERFSAQQFPDLHSELNLSSLELGDSALYFCASSPPGQETQYFGPGTRLLVL.

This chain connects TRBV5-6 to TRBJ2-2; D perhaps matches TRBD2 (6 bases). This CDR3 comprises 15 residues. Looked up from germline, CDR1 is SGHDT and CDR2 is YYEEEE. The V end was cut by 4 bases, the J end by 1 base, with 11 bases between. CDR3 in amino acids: CASSPGTWNTGELFF. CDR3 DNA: TGTGCCAGCAGCCCCGGGACTTGGAACACCGGGGAGCTGTTTTTT. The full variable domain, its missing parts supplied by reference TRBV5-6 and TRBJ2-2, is DAGVTQSPTHLIKTRGQQVTLRCSPKSGHDTVSWYQQALGQGPQFIFQYYEEEERQRGNFPDRFSGHQFPNYSSELNVNALLLGDSALYLCASSPGTWNTGELFFGEGSRLTVL.

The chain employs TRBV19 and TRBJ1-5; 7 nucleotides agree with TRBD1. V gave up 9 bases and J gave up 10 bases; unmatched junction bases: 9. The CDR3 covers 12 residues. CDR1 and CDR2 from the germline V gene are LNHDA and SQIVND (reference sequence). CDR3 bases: TGTGCCAGCGATACAGGGGTTCAACCCCAGCATTTT. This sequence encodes CASDTGVQPQHF.

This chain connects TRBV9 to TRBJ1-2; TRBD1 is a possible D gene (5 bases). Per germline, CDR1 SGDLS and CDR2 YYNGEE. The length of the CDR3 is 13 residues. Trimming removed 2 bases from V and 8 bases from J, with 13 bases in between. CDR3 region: CASSVGGSRGYTF. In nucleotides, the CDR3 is TGTGCCAGCAGCGTGGGGGGATCACGCGGCTACACCTTC.

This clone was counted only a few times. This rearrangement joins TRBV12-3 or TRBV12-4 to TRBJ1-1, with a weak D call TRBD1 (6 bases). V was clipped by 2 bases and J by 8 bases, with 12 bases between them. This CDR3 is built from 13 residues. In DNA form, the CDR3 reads TGTGCCAGCAGTTTAAGGGCGGGGGCGGAAGCTTTCTTT. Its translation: CASSLRAGAEAFF.

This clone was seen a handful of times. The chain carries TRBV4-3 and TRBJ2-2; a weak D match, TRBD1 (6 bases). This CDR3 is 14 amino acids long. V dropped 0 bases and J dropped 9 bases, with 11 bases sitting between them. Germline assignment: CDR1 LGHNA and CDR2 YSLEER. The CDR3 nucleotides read TGCGCCAGCAGCCAAGAGTCAGGGGTTCGGGAGCTGTTTTTT. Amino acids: CASSQESGVRELFF.

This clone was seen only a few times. The CDR3 DNA follows: TGTGCCAGCAGTTACGCCGGGACAGGGGGTGGTGAGCAGTTCTTC. Amino acids: CASSYAGTGGGEQFF. J is TRBJ2-1 and V is TRBV6-6; 11 bases map to TRBD1. J lost 9 bases, V lost 2 bases, and 6 bases had no gene match. CDR1 is MNHNY, CDR2 SVGAGI, per germline (reference sequence). The CDR3 consists of 15 residues.

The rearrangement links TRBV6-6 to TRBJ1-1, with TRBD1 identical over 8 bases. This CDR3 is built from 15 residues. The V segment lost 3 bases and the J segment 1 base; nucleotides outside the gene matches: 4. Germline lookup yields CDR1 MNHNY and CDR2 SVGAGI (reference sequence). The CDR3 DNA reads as TGTGCCAGCAGTTATTACAGGGGGGGGAACACTGAAGCTTTCTTT. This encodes CASSYYRGGNTEAFF.

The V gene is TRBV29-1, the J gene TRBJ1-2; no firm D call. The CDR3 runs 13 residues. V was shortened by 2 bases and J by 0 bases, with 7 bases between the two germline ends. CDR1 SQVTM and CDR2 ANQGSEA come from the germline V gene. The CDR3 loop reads CSVELGANYGYTF. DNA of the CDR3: TGCAGCGTTGAATTGGGAGCTAACTATGGCTACACCTTC.

In nucleotides, the CDR3 is TGTGCCAGCGAGGAGGACAGGAACTCTGGAAACACCATATATTTT. Protein sequence: CASEEDRNSGNTIYF. This rearrangement joins TRBV2 to TRBJ1-3; 7 nucleotides align to TRBD1. Trimming removed 8 bases from V and 0 bases from J; junction bases left unmatched: 7. The CDR3 covers 15 residues. Germline lookup yields CDR1 SNHLY and CDR2 FYNNEI.

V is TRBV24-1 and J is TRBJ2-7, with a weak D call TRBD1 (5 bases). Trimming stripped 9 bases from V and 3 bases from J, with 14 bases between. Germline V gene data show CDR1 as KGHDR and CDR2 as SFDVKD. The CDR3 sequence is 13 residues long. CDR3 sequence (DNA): TGTGCCACCCAAAGCAGGACAAGCTACGAGCAGTACTTC. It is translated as CATQSRTSYEQYF.

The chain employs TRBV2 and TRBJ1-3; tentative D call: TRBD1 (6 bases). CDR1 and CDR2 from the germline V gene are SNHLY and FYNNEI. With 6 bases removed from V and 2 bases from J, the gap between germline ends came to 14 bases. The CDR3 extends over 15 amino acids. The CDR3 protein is CASRKGAGAGNTIYF. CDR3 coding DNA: TGTGCCAGCAGGAAAGGGGCAGGGGCTGGAAACACCATATATTTT.

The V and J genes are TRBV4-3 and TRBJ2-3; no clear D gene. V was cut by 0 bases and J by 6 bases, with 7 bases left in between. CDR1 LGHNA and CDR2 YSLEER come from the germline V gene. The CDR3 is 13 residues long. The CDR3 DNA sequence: TGCGCCAGCAGCCAAGAACTATTTGATACGCAGTATTTT. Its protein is CASSQELFDTQYF.

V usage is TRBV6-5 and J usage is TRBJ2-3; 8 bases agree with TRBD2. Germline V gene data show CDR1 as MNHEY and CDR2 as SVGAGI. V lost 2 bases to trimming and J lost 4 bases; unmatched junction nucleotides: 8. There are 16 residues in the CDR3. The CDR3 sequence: CASSYNQRELSDTQYF. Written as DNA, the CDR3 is TGTGCCAGCAGTTACAACCAGCGGGAGCTTTCAGATACGCAGTATTTT.

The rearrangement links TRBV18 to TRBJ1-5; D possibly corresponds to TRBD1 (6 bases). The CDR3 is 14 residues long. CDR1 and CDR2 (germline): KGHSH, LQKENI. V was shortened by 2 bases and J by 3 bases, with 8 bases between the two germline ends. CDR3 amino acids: CASSPNRANQPQHF. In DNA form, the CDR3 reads TGTGCCAGCTCACCAAACAGGGCCAATCAGCCCCAGCATTTT.

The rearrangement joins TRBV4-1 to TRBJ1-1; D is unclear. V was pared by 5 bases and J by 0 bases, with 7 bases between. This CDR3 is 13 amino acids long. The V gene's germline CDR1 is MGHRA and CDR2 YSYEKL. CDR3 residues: CASSTYMNTEAFF. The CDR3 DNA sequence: TGCGCCAGCAGCACGTACATGAACACTGAAGCTTTCTTT.

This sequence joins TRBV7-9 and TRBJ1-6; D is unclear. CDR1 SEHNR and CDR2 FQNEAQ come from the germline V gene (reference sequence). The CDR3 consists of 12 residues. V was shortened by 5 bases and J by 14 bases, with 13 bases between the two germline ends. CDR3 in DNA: TGTGCCAGCAGCCCCTCTAATGGAGCCCTCCACTTT. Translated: CASSPSNGALHF. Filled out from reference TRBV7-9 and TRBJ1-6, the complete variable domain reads DTGVSQNPRHKITKRGQNVTFRCDPISEHNRLYWYRQTLGQGPEFLTYFQNEAQLEKSRLLSDRFSAERPKGSFSTLEIQRTEQGDSAMYLCASSPSNGALHFGNGTRLTVT.

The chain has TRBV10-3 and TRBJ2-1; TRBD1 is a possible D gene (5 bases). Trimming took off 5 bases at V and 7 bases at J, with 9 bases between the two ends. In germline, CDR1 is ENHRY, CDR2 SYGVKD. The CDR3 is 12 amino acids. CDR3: CAISLRVNEQFF. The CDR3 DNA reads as TGTGCCATCAGTCTCAGGGTTAATGAGCAGTTCTTC.

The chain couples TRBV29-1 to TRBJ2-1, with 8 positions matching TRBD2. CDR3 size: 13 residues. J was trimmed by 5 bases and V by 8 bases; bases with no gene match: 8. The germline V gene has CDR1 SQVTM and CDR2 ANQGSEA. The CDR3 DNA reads TGCAGCAAATCGAGCGGGGGTAACAATGAGCAGTTCTTC. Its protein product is CSKSSGGNNEQFF.

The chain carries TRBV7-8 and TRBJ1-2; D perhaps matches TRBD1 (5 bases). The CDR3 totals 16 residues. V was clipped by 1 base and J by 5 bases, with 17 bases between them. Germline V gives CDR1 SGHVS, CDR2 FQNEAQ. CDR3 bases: TGTGCCAGCAGCTTAGGGCCCGAAGGGGAAGGATATGGCTACACCTTC. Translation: CASSLGPEGEGYGYTF.

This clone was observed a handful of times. CDR3 sequence: CASSDLRDPREKLFF. CDR3 nucleotides: TGCGCCAGCAGCGACCTCCGAGATCCCAGGGAAAAACTGTTTTTT. V and J are TRBV4-1 and TRBJ1-4; D gene uncertain. The length of the CDR3 is 15 residues. In germline, CDR1 is MGHRA, CDR2 YSYEKL. The ends were cut back, 5 bases at V and 8 bases at J, with 18 bases in the middle.

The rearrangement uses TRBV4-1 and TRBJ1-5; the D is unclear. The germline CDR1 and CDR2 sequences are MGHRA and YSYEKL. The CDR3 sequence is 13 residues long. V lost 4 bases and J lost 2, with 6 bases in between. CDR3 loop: CASSLPGNQPQHF. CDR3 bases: TGCGCCAGCAGCCTTCCGGGCAATCAGCCCCAGCATTTT.

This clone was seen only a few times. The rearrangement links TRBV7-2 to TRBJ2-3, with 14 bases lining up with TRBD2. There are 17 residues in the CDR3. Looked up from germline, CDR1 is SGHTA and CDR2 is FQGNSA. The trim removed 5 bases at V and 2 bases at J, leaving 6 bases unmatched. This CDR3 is CASSAWTSGGHTDTQYF. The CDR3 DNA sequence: TGTGCCAGCAGCGCATGGACTAGCGGGGGGCACACAGATACGCAGTATTTT.

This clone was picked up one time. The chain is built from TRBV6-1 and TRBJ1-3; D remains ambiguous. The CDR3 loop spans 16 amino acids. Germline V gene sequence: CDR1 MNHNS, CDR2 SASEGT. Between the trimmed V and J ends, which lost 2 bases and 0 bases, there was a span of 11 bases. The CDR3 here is CASSELGGFSGNTIYF. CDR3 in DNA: TGTGCCAGCAGTGAACTGGGAGGATTCTCTGGAAACACCATATATTTT.

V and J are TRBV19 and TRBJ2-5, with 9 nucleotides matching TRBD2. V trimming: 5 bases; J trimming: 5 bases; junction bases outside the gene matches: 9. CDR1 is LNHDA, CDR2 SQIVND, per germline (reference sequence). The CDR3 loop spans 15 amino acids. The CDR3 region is CASSLAGNPEETQYF. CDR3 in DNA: TGTGCCAGTAGTCTAGCGGGAAACCCGGAGGAGACCCAGTACTTC.

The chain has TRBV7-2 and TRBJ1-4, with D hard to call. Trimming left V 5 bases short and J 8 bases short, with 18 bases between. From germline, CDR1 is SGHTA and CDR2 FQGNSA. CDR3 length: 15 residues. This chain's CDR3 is CASSLQAGVAEKLFF. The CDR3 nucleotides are TGTGCCAGCAGCCTCCAGGCAGGCGTGGCAGAAAAACTGTTTTTT.